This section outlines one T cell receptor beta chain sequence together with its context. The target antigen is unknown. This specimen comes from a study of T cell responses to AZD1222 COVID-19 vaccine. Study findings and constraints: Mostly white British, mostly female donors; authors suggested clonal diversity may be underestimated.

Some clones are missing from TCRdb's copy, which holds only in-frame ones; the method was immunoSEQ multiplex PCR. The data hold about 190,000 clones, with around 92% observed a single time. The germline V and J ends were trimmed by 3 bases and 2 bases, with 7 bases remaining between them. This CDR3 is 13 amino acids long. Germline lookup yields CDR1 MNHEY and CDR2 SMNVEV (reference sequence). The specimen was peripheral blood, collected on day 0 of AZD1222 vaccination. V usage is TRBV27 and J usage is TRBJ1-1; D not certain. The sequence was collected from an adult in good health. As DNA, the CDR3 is TGTGCCAGCAGTTTTAACAGAAACACTGAAGCTTTCTTT. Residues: CASSFNRNTEAFF.